The 18 T cell receptor beta chains below were found in one sample sequenced in a study of cytomegalovirus exposure and HLA in healthy donors. PCR employed 60 Vbeta and 13 Jbeta primers. Assay: immunoSEQ multiplex PCR; the TCRdb copy retains only in-frame clones and omits some. The sample records about 190,000 clones, 74% being singletons. Material for sequencing was PBMCs. Receptor source: a woman in her thirties in good health and CMV-seropositive.

The chain has TRBV13 and TRBJ2-1; 11 bases are a match to TRBD2. The CDR3 length is 20 residues. The germline gives CDR1 PRHDT, CDR2 FYEKMQ (reference sequence). With 5 bases clipped from V and 6 bases from J, the junction kept 21 bases outside the gene matches. The CDR3 bases are TGTGCCAGCAGCCTATATACTAGGACTAGCGGGCGCTCAGCGGCCAATGAGCAGTTCTTC. Protein: CASSLYTRTSGRSAANEQFF.

This clone showed up just a few times. The J gene is TRBJ1-2, the V gene TRBV7-2, with TRBD1 identical over 8 bases. The CDR3 extends over 15 amino acids. CDR1 SGHTA and CDR2 FQGNSA come from the germline V gene. Trimming took 3 bases from V and 3 from J; bases not matched to a gene: 6. For the CDR3, the DNA is TGTGCCAGCAGCTTCAGGGGGCGTACTGACTATGGCTACACCTTC. This encodes CASSFRGRTDYGYTF.

The chain uses TRBV2 and TRBJ1-4; D might be TRBD1 (6 bases). Germline V CDR1 and CDR2: SNHLY, FYNNEI. The CDR3 contains 14 residues. V was pared by 6 bases and J by 3 bases, with 11 bases between. This chain's CDR3 is CASRQDRSNEKLFF. CDR3 sequence (DNA): TGTGCCAGCAGGCAGGACAGATCTAATGAAAAACTGTTTTTT.

The chain carries TRBV14 and TRBJ2-6; D ambiguous. The germline gives CDR1 SGHDN, CDR2 FVKESK. The V and J ends lost 1 base and 5 bases respectively, with 12 bases between them. The CDR3 loop spans 16 amino acids. The chain's CDR3 is CASSQVGQVWANVLTF. CDR3 bases: TGTGCCAGCAGCCAAGTAGGCCAGGTGTGGGCCAACGTCCTGACTTTC.

This clone was seen a single time. The chain couples TRBV7-9 to TRBJ2-1; a possible D gene is TRBD2 (6 bases). The CDR3 covers 18 residues. Trimming removed 1 base from V and 0 bases from J, with 16 bases in between. Germline loops: CDR1 SEHNR, CDR2 FQNEAQ (reference sequence). The CDR3 loop is CASSLEAGPTSSYNEQFF. The CDR3, as DNA: TGTGCCAGCAGCTTAGAGGCGGGACCCACGAGCTCCTACAATGAGCAGTTCTTC.

This chain joins TRBV9 and TRBJ2-2; TRBD1 might be the D (5 bases). This CDR3 spans 12 amino acids. The ends were cut back, 3 bases at V and 7 bases at J, with 7 bases in the middle. Per germline, CDR1 SGDLS and CDR2 YYNGEE. The CDR3 loop reads CASSAGIGELFF. The CDR3 nucleotides read TGTGCCAGCAGCGCAGGGATCGGGGAGCTGTTTTTT.

The rearrangement uses TRBV11-2 and TRBJ2-7; 8 bases map to TRBD1. The CDR3 sequence is 15 residues long. Germline V gene lookup returns CDR1 SGHAT and CDR2 FQNNGV. V lost 2 bases and J lost 7; bases outside the gene matches: 10. The CDR3 sequence: CASSLLGQGNSEQYF. The CDR3 bases are TGTGCCAGCAGCTTACTCGGACAGGGTAACTCGGAGCAGTACTTC.

The chain employs TRBV11-3 and TRBJ2-7; D call uncertain. The germline V gene has CDR1 SGHNT and CDR2 YENEEA. Trimming left V 1 base short and J 2 bases short, with 6 bases between. The CDR3 loop spans 13 amino acids. In DNA, the CDR3 is TGTGCCAGCAGCTTAGGGGCTACCTACGAGCAGTACTTC. It encodes CASSLGATYEQYF.

This clone was recorded a few times. The CDR3 DNA reads TGTGCCAGCAGCGTAGACCCCGCGGGATGGCGCTACACCTTC. This codes for CASSVDPAGWRYTF. This rearrangement joins TRBV9 to TRBJ1-2; unclear D gene. Germline V lookup: CDR1 SGDLS, CDR2 YYNGEE. The V end lost 0 bases, the J end lost 9 bases, and 15 bases lay between the germline ends. The CDR3 is made up of 14 amino acids.

This clone was seen only a few times. V usage is TRBV28 and J usage is TRBJ2-2; perhaps TRBD1 as D (6 bases). Trimming took 3 bases from V and 1 from J, leaving 12 bases between them. The CDR3 runs to 16 residues. The germline gives CDR1 MDHEN, CDR2 SYDVKM. The CDR3 region is CASSFMGAGNTGELFF. The CDR3 bases are TGTGCCAGCAGTTTTATGGGGGCCGGGAACACCGGGGAGCTGTTTTTT.

Concerning this clone itself: The germline gene is not matched at one end of the junction; a read error may be the cause. The rearrangement uses TRBV7-9 and TRBJ2-2; 8 bases are shared with TRBD1. Germline lookup yields CDR1 SEHNR and CDR2 FQNEAQ (reference sequence). The CDR3 has 18 amino acids. The CDR3 here is CSSSLVRTGRRNTGELFF. CDR3 DNA sequence: TGTTCCAGCAGCTTAGTTCGGACAGGGAGACGGAACACCGGGGAGCTGTTTTTT.

The chain joins TRBV5-6 to TRBJ2-5; the D gene is possibly TRBD1 (5 bases). The V end lost 5 bases, the J end lost 4 bases, and 12 bases lay between the germline ends. The CDR3 loop spans 13 amino acids. In germline, CDR1 is SGHDT, CDR2 YYEEEE. As DNA, the CDR3 is TGTGCCAGCAGACCCAGGGTGGTAGAGACCCAGTACTTC. This translates into CASRPRVVETQYF.

The CDR3 region has the DNA TGTGCCAGCAGCTTCCCGAGCGGGAAGAACACCGGGGAGCTGTTTTTT. Protein sequence: CASSFPSGKNTGELFF. The chain recombines TRBV7-9 with TRBJ2-2; 7 nucleotides align to TRBD2. Germline lookup yields CDR1 SEHNR and CDR2 FQNEAQ (reference sequence). Trimming took 3 bases from V and 1 from J; bases not matched to a gene: 5. This CDR3 contains 16 residues.

Only one count was recorded for this clone. V is TRBV4-1 and J is TRBJ1-5; the D gene is possibly TRBD1 (5 bases). This CDR3 contains 17 residues. Between the trimmed V and J ends, which lost 3 bases and 0 bases, there was a span of 15 bases. Germline V gene data show CDR1 as MGHRA and CDR2 as YSYEKL. The CDR3 DNA follows: TGCGCCAGCAGCCACCCCAAAGACGGACATAGCAATCAGCCCCAGCATTTT. Translating gives CASSHPKDGHSNQPQHF.

The chain couples TRBV28 to TRBJ1-1; D might be TRBD1 (6 bases). CDR1 is MDHEN and CDR2 is SYDVKM in the germline V gene. The CDR3 totals 12 residues. V was cut by 6 bases and J by 1 base, with 6 bases left in between. For the CDR3, the DNA is TGTGCCAGCAGGACAGGGAACACTGAAGCTTTCTTT. Protein sequence: CASRTGNTEAFF.

The chain has TRBV27 and TRBJ2-7; 8 bases align to TRBD2. V lost 1 base and J lost 6; bases outside the gene matches: 8. The CDR3 is made up of 15 amino acids. The germline CDR1 and CDR2 sequences are MNHEY and SMNVEV (reference sequence). CDR3 DNA sequence: TGTGCCAGCAGTTTATGGGCGGGAGGAATGCCCGAGCAGTACTTC. Amino acid sequence: CASSLWAGGMPEQYF.

The chain employs TRBV20-1 and TRBJ1-2, with 7 bases aligning to TRBD1. The CDR3 runs 11 residues. V lost 3 bases to trimming and J lost 8 bases; unmatched junction nucleotides: 3. Germline values: CDR1 DFQATT, CDR2 SNEGSKA (reference sequence). This CDR3 reads CSASVRGGYTF. The CDR3 DNA reads TGCAGTGCTAGTGTCAGGGGGGGCTACACCTTC.

The chain combines TRBV9 with TRBJ2-7; 9 bases agree with TRBD2. V lost 2 bases and J lost 1; bases outside the gene matches: 4. This CDR3 region has 15 residues. Germline assignment: CDR1 SGDLS and CDR2 YYNGEE. The CDR3 nucleotides read TGTGCCAGCAGCGTTACTAGCGGGCTTTCCTACGAGCAGTACTTC. Translated, it gives CASSVTSGLSYEQYF. Full variable domain (outside the CDR3, taken from reference TRBV9 and TRBJ2-7): DSGVTQTPKHLITATGQRVTLRCSPRSGDLSVYWYQQSLDQGLQFLIQYYNGEERAKGNILERFSAQQFPDLHSELNLSSLELGDSALYFCASSVTSGLSYEQYFGPGTRLTVT.